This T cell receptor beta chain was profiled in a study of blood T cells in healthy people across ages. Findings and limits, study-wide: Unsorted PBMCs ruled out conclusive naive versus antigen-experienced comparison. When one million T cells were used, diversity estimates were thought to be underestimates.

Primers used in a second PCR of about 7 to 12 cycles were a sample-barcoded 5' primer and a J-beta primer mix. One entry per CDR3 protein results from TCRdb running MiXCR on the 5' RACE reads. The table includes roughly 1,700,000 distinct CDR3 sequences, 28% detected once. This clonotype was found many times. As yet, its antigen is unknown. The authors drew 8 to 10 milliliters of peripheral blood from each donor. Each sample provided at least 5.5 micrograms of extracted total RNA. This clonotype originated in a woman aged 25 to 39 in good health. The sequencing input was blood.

CDR3 coding DNA: TGTGCCAGCAGTTTCTATAGCGGATTCTACGAGCAGTACTTC. Translated: CASSFYSGFYEQYF. The chain links TRBV27 to TRBJ2-7; the D gene is possibly TRBD2 (6 bases). The V and J ends lost 3 bases and 3 bases respectively, with 12 bases between them. Germline loops: CDR1 MNHEY, CDR2 SMNVEV (reference sequence). The CDR3 covers 14 residues.